The 24 T cell receptor beta chains below come from one sample, sequenced in a study of control samples from healthy donors and cancer patients. The data were produced by immunoSEQ multiplex PCR, yet TCRdb's version contains in-frame clones alone and is incomplete. The sample lists over 150,000 clones; roughly 95% were seen once. Sequenced: blood. The receptors stem from a woman aged 25 to 39 in good health.

The chain links TRBV11-3 to TRBJ2-7; 7 nucleotides line up with TRBD2. CDR1 is SGHNT and CDR2 is YENEEA in the germline V gene. The CDR3 has 13 amino acids. The junction had 0 bases not matched to a gene; V was cut back by 2 bases and J by 2 bases. The CDR3 loop reads CASSLSGAYEQYF. As DNA, the CDR3 is TGTGCCAGCAGCTTAAGCGGGGCCTACGAGCAGTACTTC.

This chain links TRBV9 with TRBJ2-7; 7 bases agree with TRBD2. There are 16 residues in the CDR3. V lost 0 bases, J lost 0 bases, and 6 bases stayed unmatched. The V gene's germline CDR1 is SGDLS and CDR2 YYNGEE. In nucleotides, the CDR3 is TGTGCCAGCAGCGTAGACGCTAGCGGCGGCTCCTACGAGCAGTACTTC. Amino acids: CASSVDASGGSYEQYF.

The genes are TRBV6-5 and TRBJ2-1; the match to TRBD2 covers 9 bases. Germline loops: CDR1 MNHEY, CDR2 SVGAGI. The CDR3 runs 16 residues. Germline trimming cut 2 bases from V and 4 bases from J; bases unmatched to any gene: 6. CDR3 residues: CASSYMRGGRYNEQFF. The CDR3 bases are TGTGCCAGCAGTTACATGCGGGGGGGCAGATACAATGAGCAGTTCTTC.

J is TRBJ2-1 and V is TRBV5-8; a possible D gene is TRBD1 (5 bases). The V and J ends lost 4 bases and 0 bases respectively, with 14 bases between them. The CDR3 covers 16 residues. Germline CDR1 is SGHTS and CDR2 is YDEGEE. DNA for the CDR3: TGTGCCAGCAGCGTAATAGGGGTGAGCTCCTACAATGAGCAGTTCTTC. This gives the protein CASSVIGVSSYNEQFF.

The gene calls are TRBV27 and TRBJ2-1, with TRBD2 matching 8 bases. CDR1 MNHEY and CDR2 SMNVEV come from the germline V gene (reference sequence). After removal of 6 bases from V and 2 bases from J, the junction contained 3 bases not matched to a gene. The CDR3 contains 14 residues. The CDR3 reads CASRLGGAYNEQFF. DNA for the CDR3: TGTGCCAGCAGACTCGGGGGGGCCTACAATGAGCAGTTCTTC.

J is TRBJ1-1 and V is TRBV7-9; D ambiguous. Per germline, CDR1 SEHNR and CDR2 FQNEAQ (reference sequence). This CDR3 region has 14 residues. V shed 5 bases and J shed 0 bases, with 10 bases lying between them. The CDR3 protein is CASSPQRMNTEAFF. In DNA form, the CDR3 reads TGTGCCAGCAGCCCCCAGAGGATGAACACTGAAGCTTTCTTT.

The table lists this clone with a count of one. The chain couples TRBV7-6 to TRBJ2-1, with D possibly matching TRBD1 (6 bases). This CDR3 is 17 amino acids long. Trimming pared 6 bases from V and 2 bases from J, leaving 20 bases between. Germline values: CDR1 SGHVS, CDR2 FNYEAQ. The DNA of the CDR3 is TGTGCCAGCAGTACTTCCACAGGGCTCGGCCCCTACAATGAGCAGTTCTTC. As protein: CASSTSTGLGPYNEQFF. Full variable domain (outside the CDR3, taken from reference TRBV7-6 and TRBJ2-1): GAGVSQSPRYKVTKRGQDVALRCDPISGHVSLYWYRQALGQGPEFLTYFNYEAQQDKSGLPNDRFSAERPEGSISTLTIQRTEQRDSAMYRCASSTSTGLGPYNEQFFGPGTRLTVL.

This chain uses TRBV30 with TRBJ1-1; D uncertain. Germline values: CDR1 GTSNPN, CDR2 SVGIG (reference sequence). CDR3 length: 16 residues. The ends were cut back, 4 bases at V and 3 bases at J, with 21 bases in the middle. CDR3 nucleotide sequence: TGTGCCTGGATGTGGGCAGCCACCCTCTCGGACACTGAAGCTTTCTTT. It codes for CAWMWAATLSDTEAFF. Filled out from reference TRBV30 and TRBJ1-1, the complete variable domain reads SQTIHQWPATLVQPVGSPLSLECTVEGTSNPNLYWYRQAAGRGLQLLFYSVGIGQISSEVPQNLSASRPQDRQFILSSKKLLLSDSGFYLCAWMWAATLSDTEAFFGQGTRLTVV.

The chain couples TRBV7-2 to TRBJ2-1; D unresolved. Germline V gene lookup returns CDR1 SGHTA and CDR2 FQGNSA. The CDR3 extends over 14 amino acids. Between the trimmed V and J ends, which lost 0 bases and 3 bases, there was a span of 6 bases. For the CDR3, the DNA is TGTGCCAGCAGCTTAGCCGGCAGCTACAATGAGCAGTTCTTC. Its translation is CASSLAGSYNEQFF.

In this sample, this clone turned up once. The chain combines TRBV4-1 with TRBJ2-7, with 9 bases aligning to TRBD2. The junction had 7 bases not matched to a gene; V was cut back by 2 bases and J by 5 bases. The CDR3 length is 15 residues. From germline, CDR1 is MGHRA and CDR2 YSYEKL. CDR3 sequence: CASSQSSGRNDEQYF. In DNA, the CDR3 is TGCGCCAGCAGCCAAAGTAGCGGGAGAAACGACGAGCAGTACTTC.

V is TRBV11-1 and J is TRBJ2-5, with D unresolved. This CDR3 spans 16 amino acids. V dropped 0 bases and J dropped 5 bases, with 16 bases sitting between them. CDR1 and CDR2 from the germline V gene are SGHAT and FQDESV (reference sequence). This CDR3 reads CASSLALSYPPETQYF. In DNA, the CDR3 is TGTGCCAGCAGCTTAGCTTTGAGCTACCCTCCGGAGACCCAGTACTTC.

The chain carries TRBV6-5 and TRBJ2-7; D is ambiguous. The germline V gene encodes CDR1 MNHEY and CDR2 SVGAGI. The CDR3 totals 11 residues. V was cut by 6 bases and J by 3 bases, with 6 bases left in between. Written as DNA, the CDR3 is TGTGCCAGCAGAAAGGGCTACGAGCAGTACTTC. It codes for CASRKGYEQYF.

The CDR3 loop reads CASSIGQAEKLFF. In DNA, the CDR3 is TGTGCCAGCAGCATAGGACAAGCAGAAAAACTGTTTTTT. V gene TRBV7-8 combines with J gene TRBJ1-4; D might be TRBD1 (5 bases). V was trimmed by 5 bases and J by 8 bases, leaving 12 bases between them. This CDR3 is built from 13 residues. CDR1 is SGHVS, CDR2 FQNEAQ, per germline.

The genes are TRBV7-9 and TRBJ1-1, with D hard to call. The V gene lost 1 base and the J gene lost 1 base, with 7 bases spanning the gap. This CDR3 spans 14 amino acids. Per germline, CDR1 SEHNR and CDR2 FQNEAQ (reference sequence). CDR3 bases: TGTGCCAGCAGCTTAGGAAGCGAGAACACTGAAGCTTTCTTT. Its translation is CASSLGSENTEAFF.

V is TRBV7-9 and J is TRBJ2-7, with TRBD2 identical over 7 bases. The V gene end was trimmed by 5 bases and the J gene end by 6 bases; junction bases not matched to a gene: 7. The CDR3 is made up of 13 amino acids. In germline, CDR1 is SEHNR, CDR2 FQNEAQ (reference sequence). The CDR3 DNA reads as TGTGCCAGCAGCGGGGGAGGGCCGGTCGAGCAGTACTTC. It yields the protein CASSGGGPVEQYF.

The CDR3 DNA is TGTGCCAGCAGTCAAACGACCGGTGAGCAGTTCTTC. Encoded protein: CASSQTTGEQFF. V is TRBV12-3 or TRBV12-4 and J is TRBJ2-1; D remains unclear. The CDR3 length is 12 residues. Trimming took off 5 bases at V and 9 bases at J, with 11 bases between the two ends.

This clone turned up a few times. The chain uses TRBV6-5 and TRBJ2-7; D call uncertain. CDR1 and CDR2 from the germline V gene are MNHEY and SVGAGI. The CDR3 has 12 residues. The V end lost 8 bases, the J end lost 5 bases, and 13 bases lay between the germline ends. The CDR3, as DNA: TGTGCCAGCGTCGGGTTTGGCGACGAGCAGTACTTC. Its translation is CASVGFGDEQYF.

J is TRBJ2-2 and V is TRBV30; TRBD1 or TRBD2 may be the D gene (5 bases each). CDR3 length: 15 amino acids. V dropped 2 bases and J dropped 0 bases, with 10 bases sitting between them. Germline V lookup: CDR1 GTSNPN, CDR2 SVGIG (reference sequence). The CDR3 DNA follows: TGTGCCTGGAGTCGGCAGGGAGCGAACACCGGGGAGCTGTTTTTT. It is translated as CAWSRQGANTGELFF.

The chain carries TRBV6-5 and TRBJ1-1; D is unresolved. The CDR3 sequence is 13 residues long. Looked up from germline, CDR1 is MNHEY and CDR2 is SVGAGI. Trimming pared 6 bases from V and 2 bases from J, leaving 10 bases between. In DNA, the CDR3 is TGTGCCAGCAGCGCTCAGAGAAACACTGAAGCTTTCTTT. Translated: CASSAQRNTEAFF.

This sequence joins TRBV6-2 or TRBV6-3 and TRBJ2-7, with D perhaps given as TRBD1 or TRBD2 (5 bases each). The germline CDR1 and CDR2 sequences are MNHEY and SVGEGT. The CDR3 is made up of 15 amino acids. The V gene lost 2 bases and the J gene lost 3 bases, with 14 bases spanning the gap. CDR3 in DNA: TGTGCCAGCAGTTACCCCGGGACCGCTTTCTACGAGCAGTACTTC. It codes for CASSYPGTAFYEQYF.

As for this clone: One end of the junction varies from germline; a read error may be responsible. This chain's CDR3 is CASSLGGPLDQETQYF. CDR3 in DNA: TGTGCTAGCAGCCTTGGGGGGCCCCTGGATCAAGAGACCCAGTACTTC. The chain recombines TRBV7-7 with TRBJ2-5; D assignment may be TRBD1 or TRBD2 (6 bases each). The germline V gene encodes CDR1 SSHAT and CDR2 FNYEAQ (reference sequence). This CDR3 contains 16 residues.

The chain links TRBV5-1 to TRBJ2-2; TRBD1 agrees at 10 bases. V trimming: 3 bases; J trimming: 4 bases; junction bases outside the gene matches: 9. CDR3 length: 17 residues. Germline V CDR1 and CDR2: SGHRS, YFSETQ. The CDR3 sequence: CASSSLWTGGGTGELFF. CDR3 coding DNA: TGCGCCAGCAGCTCGCTCTGGACAGGGGGAGGCACCGGGGAGCTGTTTTTT.

This chain uses TRBV3-1 (or the pseudogene TRBV3-2) with TRBJ2-5; TRBD1 might be the D (5 bases). This CDR3 is built from 14 residues. The germline gives CDR1 LGHDT, CDR2 YNNKEL (reference sequence). V dropped 0 bases and J dropped 4 bases, with 9 bases sitting between them. DNA of the CDR3: TGTGCCAGCAGCCAAGATATAGGGGCAGAGACCCAGTACTTC. Its translation: CASSQDIGAETQYF.

The rearrangement links TRBV2 to TRBJ1-5, with TRBD1 matching over 9 bases. J lost 1 base, V lost 6 bases, and 13 bases had no gene match. The germline V gene encodes CDR1 SNHLY and CDR2 FYNNEI. The CDR3 contains 18 residues. The CDR3: CASSPPGQGILSNQPQHF. CDR3 nucleotide sequence: TGTGCCAGCAGCCCGCCCGGACAGGGGATATTGAGCAATCAGCCCCAGCATTTT.